This TCR beta chain was sequenced in a study of cytomegalovirus exposure and HLA in healthy donors. The sample holds one count of this clone. With 60 Vbeta and 13 Jbeta primers, the PCR was carried out. Sequenced by immunoSEQ multiplex PCR; TCRdb stores in-frame clones only, minus some. The table lists more than 150,000 clones, nearly 80% of them singletons. The V end was cut by 8 bases, the J end by 3 bases, with 9 bases between. This CDR3 has 12 residues. CDR1 is MNHNS, CDR2 SASEGT, per germline. Sequencing input: PBMCs. V usage is TRBV6-1 and J usage is TRBJ2-3; perhaps TRBD1 as D (6 bases). The sequence derives from a man aged 50 to 60 in good health and CMV-seropositive. CDR3: CASLGTTDTQYF. As DNA, the CDR3 is TGTGCCAGCCTAGGGACAACAGATACGCAGTATTTT.